Listed below are T cell receptor beta chains from one sample, sequenced in a study of blood T cell repertoires in COVID-19. Assay used: immunoSEQ multiplex PCR; TCRdb lists only in-frame clones, some missing. The data contain about 85,000 clones, around 89% of them singletons. The specimen was peripheral blood. Receptor source: a woman of 80 years or more with active or convalescent COVID-19. CDR3s leave out the opening cysteine and the closing phenylalanine or tryptophan. Fields, in order: V gene, J gene, CDR3 protein.

v_call: TRBV2; j_call: TRBJ2-7; cdr3_aa: ASSQTGFGREQY
v_call: TRBV7-2; j_call: TRBJ2-5; cdr3_aa: ASSLGSLRETQY
v_call: TRBV6-5; j_call: TRBJ1-5; cdr3_aa: ASRRQVNGNQPQH
v_call: TRBV6-5; j_call: TRBJ1-1; cdr3_aa: ASSPGQGGHTEAF
v_call: TRBV7-3; j_call: TRBJ2-3; cdr3_aa: ASSLGAANTDTQY
v_call: TRBV28; j_call: TRBJ2-5; cdr3_aa: ASSSNRGEETQY
v_call: TRBV11-2; j_call: TRBJ2-5; cdr3_aa: ASSLADAETQY
v_call: TRBV5-1; j_call: TRBJ2-3; cdr3_aa: ASSLAGDSGKTDTQY
v_call: TRBV24-1; j_call: TRBJ2-3; cdr3_aa: ATSDPGTPNTDTQY
v_call: TRBV11-2; j_call: TRBJ1-1; cdr3_aa: ASSVNRGGTEAF
v_call: TRBV19; j_call: TRBJ1-6; cdr3_aa: ASSKTQASSYNSPLH
v_call: TRBV5-1; j_call: TRBJ2-4; cdr3_aa: ASSWGTKGNIQY
v_call: TRBV18; j_call: TRBJ2-5; cdr3_aa: ASSPGDGTQY
v_call: TRBV2; j_call: TRBJ2-5; cdr3_aa: ASSEVLGLAGGETQY
v_call: TRBV7-2; j_call: TRBJ2-7; cdr3_aa: ASSLEPSGRALGEQY
v_call: TRBV19; j_call: TRBJ2-1; cdr3_aa: ASRTGTGDSEQF
v_call: TRBV12-3/TRBV12-4; j_call: TRBJ1-5; cdr3_aa: ASSLSGNQPQH
v_call: TRBV28; j_call: TRBJ1-5; cdr3_aa: ASTDRINQPQH
v_call: TRBV29-1; j_call: TRBJ2-1; cdr3_aa: SVRTSGEQF
v_call: TRBV14; j_call: TRBJ1-4; cdr3_aa: ASSQGAGALQLF
v_call: TRBV29-1; j_call: TRBJ2-1; cdr3_aa: SVVVLVLEQF
v_call: TRBV2; j_call: TRBJ2-7; cdr3_aa: ASSETSGYYEQY
v_call: TRBV5-1; j_call: TRBJ1-1; cdr3_aa: ASSLGGSLTEAF
v_call: TRBV5-1; j_call: TRBJ1-1; cdr3_aa: ASSSQGANTEAF
v_call: TRBV29-1; j_call: TRBJ2-7; cdr3_aa: SVTPGQGLREQY
v_call: TRBV19; j_call: TRBJ2-1; cdr3_aa: ASRPRRGYNEQF
v_call: TRBV19; j_call: TRBJ1-4; cdr3_aa: ASTRTGGDEKLF
v_call: TRBV27; j_call: TRBJ1-6; cdr3_aa: ASSLANSPLH
v_call: TRBV28; j_call: TRBJ2-7; cdr3_aa: ASRQPRVSGQY
v_call: TRBV28; j_call: TRBJ1-1; cdr3_aa: ASLPPGPSEAF
v_call: TRBV7-2; j_call: TRBJ2-7; cdr3_aa: ASSPEGTSGTSYEQY
v_call: TRBV5-1; j_call: TRBJ1-1; cdr3_aa: ASSRVTGGNTEAF
v_call: TRBV5-1; j_call: TRBJ1-1; cdr3_aa: ASSFSGGETEAF
v_call: TRBV19; j_call: TRBJ1-5; cdr3_aa: ASSRTLSNQPQH
v_call: TRBV18; j_call: TRBJ2-7; cdr3_aa: ASSPGHEQY
v_call: TRBV7-2; j_call: TRBJ1-6; cdr3_aa: ASSLVLFYSPLH
v_call: TRBV7-7; j_call: TRBJ2-1; cdr3_aa: ASSRGGVGRNEQF
v_call: TRBV10-3; j_call: TRBJ2-3; cdr3_aa: AISESGLAGGITDTQY
v_call: TRBV6-5; j_call: TRBJ1-1; cdr3_aa: ASSYSGANTEAF
v_call: TRBV30; j_call: TRBJ1-2; cdr3_aa: AWSTGQGLWGYT
v_call: TRBV11-2; j_call: TRBJ2-3; cdr3_aa: ASSLAGSDTQY